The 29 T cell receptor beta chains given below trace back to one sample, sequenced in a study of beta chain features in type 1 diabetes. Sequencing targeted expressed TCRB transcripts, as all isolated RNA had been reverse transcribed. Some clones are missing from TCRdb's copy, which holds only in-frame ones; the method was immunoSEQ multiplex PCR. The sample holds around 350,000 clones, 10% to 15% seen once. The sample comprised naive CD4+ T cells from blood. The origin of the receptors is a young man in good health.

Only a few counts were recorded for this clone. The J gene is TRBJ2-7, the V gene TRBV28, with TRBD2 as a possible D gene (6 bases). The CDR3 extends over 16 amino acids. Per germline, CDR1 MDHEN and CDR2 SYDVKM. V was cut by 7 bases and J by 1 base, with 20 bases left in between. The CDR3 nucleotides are TGTGCCAGCAAACTATCGGGGGTAGAGGGGTCCTACGAGCAGTACTTC. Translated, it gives CASKLSGVEGSYEQYF.

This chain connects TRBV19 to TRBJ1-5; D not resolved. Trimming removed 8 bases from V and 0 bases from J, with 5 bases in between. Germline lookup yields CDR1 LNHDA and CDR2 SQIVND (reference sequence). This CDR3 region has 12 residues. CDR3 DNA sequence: TGTGCCAGTTCAGATAGCAATCAGCCCCAGCATTTT. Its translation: CASSDSNQPQHF.

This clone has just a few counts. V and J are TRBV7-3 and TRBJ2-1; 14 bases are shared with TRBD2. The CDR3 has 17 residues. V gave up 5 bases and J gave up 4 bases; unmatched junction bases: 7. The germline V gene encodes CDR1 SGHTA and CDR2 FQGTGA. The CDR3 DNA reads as TGTGCCAGCAGCAAAAGGACTAGCGGGGGGACTTACAATGAGCAGTTCTTC. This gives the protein CASSKRTSGGTYNEQFF.

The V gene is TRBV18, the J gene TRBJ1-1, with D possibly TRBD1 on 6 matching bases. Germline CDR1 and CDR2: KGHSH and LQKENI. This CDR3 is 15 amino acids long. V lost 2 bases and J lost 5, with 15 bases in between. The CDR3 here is CASSPTVDRRTEAFF. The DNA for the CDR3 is TGTGCCAGCTCACCAACGGTTGACAGGCGGACTGAAGCTTTCTTT.

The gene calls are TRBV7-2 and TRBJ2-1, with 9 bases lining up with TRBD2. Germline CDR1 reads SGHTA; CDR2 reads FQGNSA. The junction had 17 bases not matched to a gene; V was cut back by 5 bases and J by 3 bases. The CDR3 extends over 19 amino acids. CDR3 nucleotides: TGTGCCAGCAGCCCCCGGGGTAGCGGGAGCTTTGGGCACTACAATGAGCAGTTCTTC. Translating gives CASSPRGSGSFGHYNEQFF.

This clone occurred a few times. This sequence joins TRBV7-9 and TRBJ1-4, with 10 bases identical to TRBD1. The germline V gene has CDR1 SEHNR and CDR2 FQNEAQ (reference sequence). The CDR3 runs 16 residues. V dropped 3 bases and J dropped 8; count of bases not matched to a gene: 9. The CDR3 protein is CASSFWLGTGVEKLFF. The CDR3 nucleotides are TGTGCCAGCAGCTTCTGGTTGGGGACAGGGGTCGAAAAACTGTTTTTT.

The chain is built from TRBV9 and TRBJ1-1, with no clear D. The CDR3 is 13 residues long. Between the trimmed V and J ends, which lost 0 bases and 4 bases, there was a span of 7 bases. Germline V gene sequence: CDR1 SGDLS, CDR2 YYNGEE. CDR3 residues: CASSVETSTEAFF. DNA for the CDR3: TGTGCCAGCAGCGTAGAAACCAGCACTGAAGCTTTCTTT.

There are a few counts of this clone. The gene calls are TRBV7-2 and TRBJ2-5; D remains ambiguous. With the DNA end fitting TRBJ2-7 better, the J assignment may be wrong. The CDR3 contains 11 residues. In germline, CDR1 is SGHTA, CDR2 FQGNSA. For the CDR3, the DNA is TGTGCCAGCAGCTTAGACTACGAGCAGTACTTC. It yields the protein CASSLDYEQYF.

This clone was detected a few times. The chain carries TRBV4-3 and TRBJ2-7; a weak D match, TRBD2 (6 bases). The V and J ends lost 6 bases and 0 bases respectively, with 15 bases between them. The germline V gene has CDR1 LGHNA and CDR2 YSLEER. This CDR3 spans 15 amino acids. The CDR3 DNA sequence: TGCGCCAGCAGTCAGGACGGGGGAAGCTCCTACGAGCAGTACTTC. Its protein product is CASSQDGGSSYEQYF.

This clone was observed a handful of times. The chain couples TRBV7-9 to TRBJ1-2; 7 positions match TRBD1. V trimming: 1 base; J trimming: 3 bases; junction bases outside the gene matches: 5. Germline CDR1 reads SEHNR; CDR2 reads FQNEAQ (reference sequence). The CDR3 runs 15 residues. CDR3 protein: CASSLVSGGDYGYTF. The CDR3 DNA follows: TGTGCCAGCAGCTTAGTTTCAGGGGGAGACTATGGCTACACCTTC.

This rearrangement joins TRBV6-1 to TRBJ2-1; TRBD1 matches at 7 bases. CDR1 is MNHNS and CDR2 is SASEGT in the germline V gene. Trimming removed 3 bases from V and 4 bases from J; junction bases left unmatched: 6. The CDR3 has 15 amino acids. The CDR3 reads CASSETGSRYNEQFF. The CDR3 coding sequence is TGTGCCAGCAGTGAGACAGGGAGCCGGTACAATGAGCAGTTCTTC.

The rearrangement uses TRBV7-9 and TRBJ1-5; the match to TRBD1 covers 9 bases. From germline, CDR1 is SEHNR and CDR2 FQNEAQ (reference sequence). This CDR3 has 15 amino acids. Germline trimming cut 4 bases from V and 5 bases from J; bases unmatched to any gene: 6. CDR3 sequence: CASSSWTGDYQPQHF. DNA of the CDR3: TGTGCCAGCAGCTCGTGGACAGGGGATTATCAGCCCCAGCATTTT.

Here the CDR3 reads CAWSADRYYVEAFF. The CDR3 DNA follows: TGTGCCTGGAGTGCAGACAGGTACTACGTTGAAGCTTTCTTT. V usage is TRBV30 and J usage is TRBJ1-1; possibly TRBD1 for D (6 bases). The CDR3 is made up of 14 amino acids. Per the germline V gene, CDR1 is GTSNPN and CDR2 is SVGIG (reference sequence). V was shortened by 1 base and J by 7 bases, with 16 bases between the two germline ends.

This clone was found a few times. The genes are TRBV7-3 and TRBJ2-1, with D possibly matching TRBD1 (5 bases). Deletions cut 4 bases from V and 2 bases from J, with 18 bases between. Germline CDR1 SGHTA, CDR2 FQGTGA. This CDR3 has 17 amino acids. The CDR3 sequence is CASSSLLQGTPYNEQFF. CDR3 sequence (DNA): TGTGCCAGCAGCTCTCTGCTTCAGGGTACCCCCTACAATGAGCAGTTCTTC.

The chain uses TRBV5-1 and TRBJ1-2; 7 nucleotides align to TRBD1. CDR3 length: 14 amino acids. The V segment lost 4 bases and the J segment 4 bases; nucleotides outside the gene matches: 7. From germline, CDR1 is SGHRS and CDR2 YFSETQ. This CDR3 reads CASSLTGVTYGYTF. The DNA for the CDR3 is TGCGCCAGCAGCCTTACAGGGGTTACCTATGGCTACACCTTC. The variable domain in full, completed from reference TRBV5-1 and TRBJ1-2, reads KAGVTQTPRYLIKTRGQQVTLSCSPISGHRSVSWYQQTPGQGLQFLFEYFSETQRNKGNFPGRFSGRQFSNSRSEMNVSTLELGDSALYLCASSLTGVTYGYTFGSGTRLTVV.

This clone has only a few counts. CDR3 sequence reads: CASTLHRGDQPQHF. CDR3 DNA sequence: TGTGCCAGCACCCTTCACAGGGGCGACCAGCCCCAGCATTTT. The rearrangement links TRBV27 to TRBJ1-5; 7 bases map to TRBD1. The CDR3 loop spans 14 amino acids. J lost 7 bases, V lost 7 bases, and 10 bases had no gene match. Germline V gene sequence: CDR1 MNHEY, CDR2 SMNVEV (reference sequence).

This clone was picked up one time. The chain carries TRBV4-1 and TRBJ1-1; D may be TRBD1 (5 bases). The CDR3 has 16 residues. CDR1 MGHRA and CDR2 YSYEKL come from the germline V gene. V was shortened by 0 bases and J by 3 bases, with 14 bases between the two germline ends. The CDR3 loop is CASSQDRGPGDTEAFF. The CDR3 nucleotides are TGCGCCAGCAGCCAAGATCGGGGCCCGGGGGACACTGAAGCTTTCTTT.

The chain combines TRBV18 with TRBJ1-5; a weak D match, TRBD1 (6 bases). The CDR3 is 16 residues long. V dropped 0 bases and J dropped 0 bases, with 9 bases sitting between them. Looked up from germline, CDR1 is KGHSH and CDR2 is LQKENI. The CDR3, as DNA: TGTGCCAGCTCACCACCGGGGGCCTATAGCAATCAGCCCCAGCATTTT. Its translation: CASSPPGAYSNQPQHF.

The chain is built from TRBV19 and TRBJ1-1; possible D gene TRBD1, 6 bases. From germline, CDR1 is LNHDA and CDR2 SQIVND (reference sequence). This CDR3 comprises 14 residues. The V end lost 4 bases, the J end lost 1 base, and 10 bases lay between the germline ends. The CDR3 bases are TGTGCCAGTAGTAGGGGGGGCCCGAACACTGAAGCTTTCTTT. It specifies CASSRGGPNTEAFF.

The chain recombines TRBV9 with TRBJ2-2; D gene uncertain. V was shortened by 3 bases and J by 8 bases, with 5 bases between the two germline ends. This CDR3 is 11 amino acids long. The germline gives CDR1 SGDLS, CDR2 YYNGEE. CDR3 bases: TGTGCCAGCAGCGCACAGGGGGAGCTGTTTTTT. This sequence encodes CASSAQGELFF.

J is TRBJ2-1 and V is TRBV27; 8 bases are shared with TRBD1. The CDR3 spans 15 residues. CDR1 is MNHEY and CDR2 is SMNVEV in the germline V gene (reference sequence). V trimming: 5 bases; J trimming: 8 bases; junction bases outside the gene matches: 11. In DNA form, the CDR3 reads TGTGCCAGCAGTCCGAGACAGGGGTTCTTGCATGAGCAGTTCTTC. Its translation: CASSPRQGFLHEQFF.

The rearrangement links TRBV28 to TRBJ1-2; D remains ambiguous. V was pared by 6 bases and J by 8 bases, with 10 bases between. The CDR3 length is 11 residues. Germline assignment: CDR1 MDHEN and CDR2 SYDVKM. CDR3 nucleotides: TGTGCCAGCAGCCTGGGCATCGGCTACACCTTC. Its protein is CASSLGIGYTF.

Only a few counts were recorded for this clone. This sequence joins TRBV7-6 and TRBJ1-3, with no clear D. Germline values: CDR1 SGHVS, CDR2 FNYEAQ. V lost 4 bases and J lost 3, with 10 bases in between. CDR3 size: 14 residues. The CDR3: CASSSTTVGNTIYF. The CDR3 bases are TGTGCCAGCAGCTCTACCACAGTTGGAAACACCATATATTTT.

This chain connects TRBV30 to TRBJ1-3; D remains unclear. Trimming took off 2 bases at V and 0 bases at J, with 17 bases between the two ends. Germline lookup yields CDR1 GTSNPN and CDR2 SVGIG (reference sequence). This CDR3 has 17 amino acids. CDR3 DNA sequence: TGTGCCTGGAGTATAGCAAGGAGAGTTGACTCTGGAAACACCATATATTTT. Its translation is CAWSIARRVDSGNTIYF. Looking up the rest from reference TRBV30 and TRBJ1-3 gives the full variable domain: SQTIHQWPATLVQPVGSPLSLECTVEGTSNPNLYWYRQAAGRGLQLLFYSVGIGQISSEVPQNLSASRPQDRQFILSSKKLLLSDSGFYLCAWSIARRVDSGNTIYFGEGSWLTVV.

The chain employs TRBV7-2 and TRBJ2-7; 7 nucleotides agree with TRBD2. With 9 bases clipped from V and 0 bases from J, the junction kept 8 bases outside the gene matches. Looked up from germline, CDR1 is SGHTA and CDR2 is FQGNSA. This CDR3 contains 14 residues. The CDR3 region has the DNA TGTGCCAGTCGCCAGTCTAGCGGCTCCTACGAGCAGTACTTC. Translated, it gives CASRQSSGSYEQYF.

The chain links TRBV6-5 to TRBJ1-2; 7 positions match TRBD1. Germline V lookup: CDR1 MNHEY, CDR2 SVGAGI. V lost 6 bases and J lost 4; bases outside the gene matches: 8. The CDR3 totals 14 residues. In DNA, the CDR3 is TGTGCCAGCAGCCGAGGACAGGTGCTCTATGGCTACACCTTC. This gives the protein CASSRGQVLYGYTF.

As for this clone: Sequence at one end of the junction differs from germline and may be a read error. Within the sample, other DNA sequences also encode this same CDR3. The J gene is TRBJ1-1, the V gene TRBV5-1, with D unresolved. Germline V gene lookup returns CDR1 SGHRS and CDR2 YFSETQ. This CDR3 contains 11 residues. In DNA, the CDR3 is TGCGCTAGCAGGTCTGACACTGAAGCTTTCTTT. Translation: CASRSDTEAFF.

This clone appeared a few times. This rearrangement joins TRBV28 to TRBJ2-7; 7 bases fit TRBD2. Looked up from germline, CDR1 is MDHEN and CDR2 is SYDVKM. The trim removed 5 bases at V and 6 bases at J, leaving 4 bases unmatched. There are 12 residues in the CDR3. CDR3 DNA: TGTGCCAGCAGTCCCGGGGGGAGCGAGCAGTACTTC. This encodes CASSPGGSEQYF.

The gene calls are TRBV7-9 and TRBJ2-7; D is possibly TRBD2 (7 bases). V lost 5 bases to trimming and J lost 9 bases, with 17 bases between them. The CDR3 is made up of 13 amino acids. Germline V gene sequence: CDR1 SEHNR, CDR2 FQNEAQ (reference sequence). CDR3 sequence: CASSPPGGARQYF. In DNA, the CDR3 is TGTGCCAGCAGCCCCCCTGGGGGGGCGAGGCAGTACTTC.